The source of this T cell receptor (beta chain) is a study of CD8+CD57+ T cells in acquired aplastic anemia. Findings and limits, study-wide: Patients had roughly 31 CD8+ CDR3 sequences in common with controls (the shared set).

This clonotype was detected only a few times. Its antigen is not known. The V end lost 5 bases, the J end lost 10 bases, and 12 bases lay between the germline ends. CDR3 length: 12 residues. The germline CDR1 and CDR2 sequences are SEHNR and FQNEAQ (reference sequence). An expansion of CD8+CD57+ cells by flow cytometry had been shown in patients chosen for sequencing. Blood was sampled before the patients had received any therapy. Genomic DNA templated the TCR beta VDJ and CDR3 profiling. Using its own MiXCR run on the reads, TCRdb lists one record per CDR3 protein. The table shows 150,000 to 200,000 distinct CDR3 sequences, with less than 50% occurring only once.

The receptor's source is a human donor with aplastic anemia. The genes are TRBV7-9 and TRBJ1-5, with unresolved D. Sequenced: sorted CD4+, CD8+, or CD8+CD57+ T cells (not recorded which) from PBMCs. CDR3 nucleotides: TGTGCCAGCAGCCCTGACACTAGCCCCCAGCATTTT. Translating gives CASSPDTSPQHF. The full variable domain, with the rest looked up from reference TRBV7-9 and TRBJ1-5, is DTGVSQNPRHKITKRGQNVTFRCDPISEHNRLYWYRQTLGQGPEFLTYFQNEAQLEKSRLLSDRFSAERPKGSFSTLEIQRTEQGDSAMYLCASSPDTSPQHFGDGTRLSIL.